Described below is a single T cell receptor (beta chain) sequence and its context. What it binds is not known. Its ends do not fully match the called genes, so a read error is possible. Measured with immunoSEQ multiplex PCR; TCRdb has only the in-frame clones, and not every one. In the table there are 90,000 to 120,000 clones, roughly 90% of which are singletons. The sample belongs to a study of T cell responses to AZD1222 COVID-19 vaccine. Study observations and caveats: Reports indicate that nearly half of spike-specific TCRs are directed at unmutated variant regions.

Germline values: CDR1 MDHEN, CDR2 SYDVKM. This CDR3 region has 14 residues. The sequence was collected from an adult who received the AZD1222 COVID-19 vaccine. The sequences come from peripheral blood, collected 28 days after the second AZD1222 dose. The V and J genes are TRBV28 and TRBJ2-3; possibly TRBD1 for D (6 bases). The CDR3, as DNA: TGTGCCAGCAGCCAGGACAGAGGCACAAATACGCAGTATTTT. This codes for CASSQDRGTNTQYF.